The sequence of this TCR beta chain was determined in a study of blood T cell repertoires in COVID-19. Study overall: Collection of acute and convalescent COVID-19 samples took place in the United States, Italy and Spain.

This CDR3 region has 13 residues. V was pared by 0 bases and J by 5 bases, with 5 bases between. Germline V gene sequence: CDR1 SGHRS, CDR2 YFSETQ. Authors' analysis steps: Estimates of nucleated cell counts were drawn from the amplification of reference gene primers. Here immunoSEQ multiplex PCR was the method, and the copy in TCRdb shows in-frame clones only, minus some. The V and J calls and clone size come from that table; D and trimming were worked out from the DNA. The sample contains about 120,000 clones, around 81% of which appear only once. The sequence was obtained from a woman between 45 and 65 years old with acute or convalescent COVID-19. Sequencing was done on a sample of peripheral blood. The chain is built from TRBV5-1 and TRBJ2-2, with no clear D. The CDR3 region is CASSLGPTGELFF. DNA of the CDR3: TGCGCCAGCAGCTTGGGGCCAACCGGGGAGCTGTTTTTT. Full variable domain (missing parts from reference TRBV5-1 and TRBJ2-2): KAGVTQTPRYLIKTRGQQVTLSCSPISGHRSVSWYQQTPGQGLQFLFEYFSETQRNKGNFPGRFSGRQFSNSRSEMNVSTLELGDSALYLCASSLGPTGELFFGEGSRLTVL.